This T cell receptor beta chain was sequenced during a study of blood T cell repertoires in COVID-19. Using immunoSEQ multiplex PCR, the repertoire was profiled, and TCRdb retains in-frame clones only, with some absent. Altogether roughly 73,000 clones are present, roughly 86% being singletons, with the ten largest covering around 4.2%. The CDR3 spans 12 residues. V was shortened by 6 bases and J by 2 bases, with 8 bases between the two germline ends. This receptor was identified in a man aged 65-85 years with active COVID-19. This sequence joins TRBV12-3 or TRBV12-4 and TRBJ2-7; D gene uncertain. Sample: peripheral blood. The CDR3 coding sequence is TGTGCCAGCAGCCGCGCGGCCTACGAGCAGTACTTC. Translated: CASSRAAYEQYF.